The TCR beta chain under discussion was sequenced for a study of blood T cell repertoires in COVID-19. Looking at the study overall: From T cells, B-cell-depleted T cells, or PBMCs came the material, which was cDNA or gDNA.

In the original analysis: Amplification of reference gene primers was used by the study to estimate nucleated cell counts. Profiled with immunoSEQ multiplex PCR; TCRdb holds only in-frame clones, not every one. That table gives V, J and clone size, and the DNA gave D and trimming. The data hold 45,000 to 55,000 clones, with less than 90% observed a single time. Trimming removed 5 bases at V and 8 bases at J, with 13 bases between. This CDR3 comprises 13 residues. Per germline, CDR1 MNHEY and CDR2 SMNVEV (reference sequence). The genes are TRBV27 and TRBJ2-1, with D perhaps matching TRBD1 (6 bases). Sequences were obtained from peripheral blood. The receptor's source is a human donor in a cohort sampled during active COVID-19. This chain's CDR3 is CASSRGQSDEQFF. The CDR3, as DNA: TGTGCCAGCAGTAGAGGACAGTCGGATGAGCAGTTCTTC.